This T cell receptor (beta chain) stems from a study of blood T cell repertoires in COVID-19. In the source study's methods: Amplifying reference gene primers gave estimates of nucleated cell counts. TCRdb's copy holds only in-frame clones and misses some; the assay was immunoSEQ multiplex PCR. That table supplies the V and J calls and clone size; D and trimming were determined from the DNA. Among fewer than 350,000 clones listed, approximately 90% were seen once. Trimming left V 6 bases short and J 5 bases short, with 12 bases between. Looked up from germline, CDR1 is ENHRY and CDR2 is SYGVKD. There are 13 residues in the CDR3. Across 24 US areas, participants ranged in age from about 18 to 89 years.

Sequenced sample: PBMCs or T cells enriched from blood (not recorded which). This clonotype was sampled from a woman in her forties with acute COVID-19. The V gene is TRBV10-3, the J gene TRBJ2-3, with D possibly TRBD1 on 5 matching bases. In DNA, the CDR3 is TGTGCCATCAGGGGGCTGGCAATAGATACGCAGTATTTT. This codes for CAIRGLAIDTQYF.